The 26 T cell receptor beta chains below come from one sample, sequenced in a study of cytomegalovirus exposure and HLA in healthy donors. Data came from immunoSEQ multiplex PCR; TCRdb stores just in-frame clones and leaves some out. The repertoire has hundreds of thousands of clones, roughly 88% of them found once; the top ten carry roughly 3%. The source material was PBMCs. Every receptor here comes from a woman in her twenties or thirties in good health and CMV-seronegative.

V gene TRBV27 combines with J gene TRBJ1-1, with D perhaps TRBD1 (5 bases). Trimming stripped 5 bases from V and 2 bases from J, with 9 bases between. The CDR3 covers 13 residues. CDR1 MNHEY and CDR2 SMNVEV come from the germline V gene (reference sequence). The CDR3: CASSRQINTEAFF. DNA of the CDR3: TGTGCCAGCAGTAGACAGATAAACACTGAAGCTTTCTTT.

CDR3 nucleotides: TGTGCCAGTAGTATAGAACGAGGGAGCAATCAGCCCCAGCATTTT. This encodes CASSIERGSNQPQHF. This sequence joins TRBV19 and TRBJ1-5; D ambiguous. Germline V gene lookup returns CDR1 LNHDA and CDR2 SQIVND (reference sequence). The CDR3 is 15 residues long. The germline V and J ends were trimmed by 0 bases and 1 base, with 7 bases remaining between them.

The V gene is TRBV6-1, the J gene TRBJ2-6, with no clear D. V dropped 2 bases and J dropped 0 bases, with 11 bases sitting between them. This CDR3 has 17 amino acids. From germline, CDR1 is MNHNS and CDR2 SASEGT. CDR3 sequence: CASSETTPPSGANVLTF. CDR3 in DNA: TGTGCCAGCAGTGAAACTACACCACCCTCTGGGGCCAACGTCCTGACTTTC.

The rearrangement joins TRBV19 to TRBJ1-4; the match to TRBD1 covers 7 bases. Germline V gene sequence: CDR1 LNHDA, CDR2 SQIVND (reference sequence). This CDR3 is built from 17 residues. The junction had 11 bases not matched to a gene; V was cut back by 7 bases and J by 0 bases. The DNA of the CDR3 is TGTGCCAGTACCCAACAGGGGCCCTGGACAACTAATGAAAAACTGTTTTTT. This sequence encodes CASTQQGPWTTNEKLFF.

The chain couples TRBV18 to TRBJ2-1; 8 bases agree with TRBD2. The junction had 5 bases not matched to a gene; V was cut back by 6 bases and J by 4 bases. In germline, CDR1 is KGHSH, CDR2 LQKENI. This CDR3 is built from 14 residues. The CDR3 protein is CASSPGTSYNEQFF. The DNA for the CDR3 is TGTGCCAGCTCGCCCGGGACTAGTTACAATGAGCAGTTCTTC.

This clone was seen a few times. The chain combines TRBV6-5 with TRBJ2-5; 9 bases match TRBD1. The CDR3 runs to 13 residues. Germline V gives CDR1 MNHEY, CDR2 SVGAGI. V was pared by 5 bases and J by 8 bases, with 6 bases of the junction left unmatched. The CDR3 DNA follows: TGTGCCAGCAGTCCAGGACAGGGGACCACCCAGTACTTC. Its protein is CASSPGQGTTQYF.

The chain couples TRBV9 to TRBJ1-3, with a possible D match to TRBD1 (5 bases). Trimming stripped 1 base from V and 3 bases from J, with 5 bases between. CDR3 length: 13 amino acids. Germline V gene data show CDR1 as SGDLS and CDR2 as YYNGEE. DNA for the CDR3: TGTGCCAGCAGCGTACAGGGTGGAAACACCATATATTTT. This sequence encodes CASSVQGGNTIYF.

The J gene is TRBJ2-1, the V gene TRBV18; a possible D gene is TRBD2 (6 bases). V lost 3 bases to trimming and J lost 4 bases, with 19 bases between them. The CDR3 is 17 residues long. Germline V CDR1 and CDR2: KGHSH, LQKENI. For the CDR3, the DNA is TGTGCCAGCTCACCCACCGGGTGGCGGGATGGGTACAATGAGCAGTTCTTC. It is translated as CASSPTGWRDGYNEQFF.

The V gene is TRBV6-5, the J gene TRBJ1-4; D gene unclear. The CDR3 runs 14 residues. The germline V and J ends were trimmed by 2 bases and 2 bases, with 6 bases remaining between them. The germline V gene has CDR1 MNHEY and CDR2 SVGAGI. CDR3 protein: CASSYGGTNEKLFF. In DNA, the CDR3 is TGTGCCAGCAGTTACGGAGGGACTAATGAAAAACTGTTTTTT.

The V call is TRBV4-3, the J call TRBJ2-7; 12 positions agree with TRBD2. This CDR3 has 16 residues. After removal of 0 bases from V and 4 bases from J, the junction contained 4 bases not matched to a gene. Germline V lookup: CDR1 LGHNA, CDR2 YSLEER. CDR3 amino acids: CASSQDLTSGSYEQYF. The CDR3 coding sequence is TGCGCCAGCAGCCAAGATTTGACTAGCGGGAGTTACGAGCAGTACTTC.

The sample holds one count of this clone. This chain uses TRBV19 with TRBJ2-7, with D perhaps matching TRBD1 (5 bases). Germline V CDR1 and CDR2: LNHDA, SQIVND (reference sequence). Trimming took off 6 bases at V and 3 bases at J, with 24 bases between the two ends. This CDR3 spans 17 amino acids. The CDR3 is CASSQDRSPRPYYEQYF. As DNA, the CDR3 is TGTGCCAGTAGCCAAGACAGATCCCCGCGCCCCTACTACGAGCAGTACTTC.

This chain uses TRBV7-9 with TRBJ2-2; 9 bases are a match to TRBD1. This CDR3 has 16 amino acids. Per germline, CDR1 SEHNR and CDR2 FQNEAQ (reference sequence). The ends lost 6 bases at V and 3 bases at J; junction bases unmatched: 8. This chain's CDR3 is CASRSDGTGYTGELFF. The CDR3 DNA sequence: TGTGCCAGCAGGTCGGATGGGACAGGGTACACCGGGGAGCTGTTTTTT.

The V gene is TRBV28, the J gene TRBJ1-2; D is unresolved. CDR1 is MDHEN, CDR2 SYDVKM, per germline. The CDR3 spans 13 residues. The V end was cut by 2 bases, the J end by 3 bases, with 7 bases between. Here the CDR3 reads CASSLGVDYGYTF. CDR3 nucleotide sequence: TGTGCCAGCAGTTTAGGGGTTGACTATGGCTACACCTTC.

The V call is TRBV9, the J call TRBJ2-1, with D possibly matching TRBD1 (5 bases). Germline V lookup: CDR1 SGDLS, CDR2 YYNGEE. V was trimmed by 0 bases and J by 4 bases, leaving 14 bases between them. The CDR3 consists of 16 residues. CDR3 amino acids: CASSVVGRASYNEQFF. CDR3 nucleotide sequence: TGTGCCAGCAGCGTAGTTGGCAGGGCCTCTTACAATGAGCAGTTCTTC.

The chain is built from TRBV4-2 and TRBJ2-7, with TRBD2 identical over 10 bases. CDR1 and CDR2 from the germline V gene are LGHNA and YNFKEQ. V dropped 4 bases and J dropped 4; count of bases not matched to a gene: 13. The CDR3 runs to 17 residues. In DNA, the CDR3 is TGTGCCAGCAGCCCAGCCAAACTAGCGGGAAGTCGTTACGAGCAGTACTTC. Amino acid sequence: CASSPAKLAGSRYEQYF.

J is TRBJ1-2 and V is TRBV6-5; TRBD1 matches 8 bases. Germline CDR1 is MNHEY and CDR2 is SVGAGI. The CDR3 runs 15 residues. Trimming at V came to 5 bases and at J to 6 bases, leaving 11 bases not matched to a gene. This CDR3 is CASSPAGGGNHGYTF. As DNA, the CDR3 is TGTGCCAGCAGTCCCGCAGGGGGCGGAAATCATGGCTACACCTTC.

The chain links TRBV4-2 to TRBJ2-7; D uncertain. Looked up from germline, CDR1 is LGHNA and CDR2 is YNFKEQ. This CDR3 region has 15 residues. V shed 4 bases and J shed 5 bases, with 18 bases lying between them. The CDR3 DNA sequence: TGTGCCAGCAGCCTTATGGGTGTTCGTTCCAACGAGCAGTACTTC. This sequence encodes CASSLMGVRSNEQYF.

The V call is TRBV28, the J call TRBJ1-2; D might be TRBD1 (6 bases). CDR3 size: 14 residues. In germline, CDR1 is MDHEN, CDR2 SYDVKM. Trimming left V 6 bases short and J 2 bases short, with 13 bases between. CDR3 nucleotides: TGTGCCAGCAGCCCACAAGGGGGGAACTATGGCTACACCTTC. This gives the protein CASSPQGGNYGYTF.

The chain is built from TRBV18 and TRBJ2-7; no reliable D call. V shed 5 bases and J shed 3 bases, with 11 bases lying between them. Germline V gene data show CDR1 as KGHSH and CDR2 as LQKENI. The CDR3 loop spans 13 amino acids. This CDR3 is CASSTSADYEQYF. In DNA, the CDR3 is TGTGCCAGCTCAACATCAGCAGACTACGAGCAGTACTTC.

The gene calls are TRBV5-4 and TRBJ2-3, with no clear D. In germline, CDR1 is SGHNT, CDR2 YYREEE (reference sequence). V lost 4 bases and J lost 4, with 13 bases in between. The CDR3 loop spans 14 amino acids. CDR3 coding DNA: TGTGCCAGCAGCCCGGGTCGGTCCCCAGATACGCAGTATTTT. As protein: CASSPGRSPDTQYF.

This chain links TRBV5-1 with TRBJ2-2, with D perhaps matching TRBD2 (6 bases). Trimming removed 3 bases from V and 0 bases from J, with 15 bases in between. This CDR3 has 17 residues. Germline loops: CDR1 SGHRS, CDR2 YFSETQ. This chain's CDR3 is CASSSAGSGPNTGELFF. DNA for the CDR3: TGCGCCAGCAGCTCAGCGGGTTCGGGACCGAACACCGGGGAGCTGTTTTTT.

V is TRBV27 and J is TRBJ2-1, with 7 bases identical to TRBD1. Unmatched junction bases numbered 8, after V lost 3 bases and J lost 9 bases. The CDR3 extends over 14 amino acids. Germline lookup yields CDR1 MNHEY and CDR2 SMNVEV (reference sequence). The CDR3 DNA sequence: TGTGCCAGCAGTTTGGCCGGGACAGATGGTGAGCAGTTCTTC. Amino acids: CASSLAGTDGEQFF.

The rearrangement uses TRBV5-4 and TRBJ2-2; D uncertain. Deletions cut 0 bases from V and 6 bases from J, with 9 bases between. The germline gives CDR1 SGHNT, CDR2 YYREEE (reference sequence). This CDR3 comprises 14 residues. CDR3 in DNA: TGTGCCAGCAGCTTGGTCCTAGAGTCCGGGGAGCTGTTTTTT. It codes for CASSLVLESGELFF.

The V and J genes are TRBV30 and TRBJ1-5, with TRBD1 matching 11 bases. CDR1 is GTSNPN and CDR2 is SVGIG in the germline V gene (reference sequence). This CDR3 spans 16 amino acids. V shed 0 bases and J 6 bases; nucleotides not matched to a gene: 7. The CDR3 is CAWSVRGQGVGQPQHF. CDR3 coding DNA: TGTGCCTGGAGTGTACGGGGACAGGGGGTGGGTCAGCCCCAGCATTTT.

This clone has a single count. V is TRBV7-2 and J is TRBJ2-7, with TRBD1 as a possible D gene (5 bases). The germline V and J ends were trimmed by 0 bases and 2 bases, with 11 bases remaining between them. Germline CDR1 SGHTA, CDR2 FQGNSA. This CDR3 spans 15 amino acids. CDR3 sequence (DNA): TGTGCCAGCAGCTTAGCCCCAGGGATGGCCTACGAGCAGTACTTC. Translating gives CASSLAPGMAYEQYF.

The V and J genes are TRBV27 and TRBJ1-3; 7 bases are a match to TRBD1. The CDR3 has 15 amino acids. J lost 4 bases, V lost 5 bases, and 8 bases had no gene match. Germline V gene data show CDR1 as MNHEY and CDR2 as SMNVEV (reference sequence). CDR3 DNA: TGTGCCAGCAGTCTACGACAGGGTGCGGGAAACACCATATATTTT. Translated, it gives CASSLRQGAGNTIYF.